This TCR beta chain emerged from a study of cytomegalovirus exposure and HLA in healthy donors. On the study more broadly: Clustering assigned 70% to 90% of the 350 to 400 genotyped donors to the Caucasian-associated ancestry cluster.

The length of the CDR3 is 18 residues. V lost 5 bases, J lost 0 bases, and 12 bases stayed unmatched. Germline CDR1 is SGHVS and CDR2 is FQNEAQ. In the PCR, 60 Vbeta and 13 Jbeta primers were used. The table came from immunoSEQ multiplex PCR; TCRdb's copy has only in-frame clones and leaves some out. In the table there are more than 50,000 clones, more than 70% of which are singletons. Input material: PBMCs. J is TRBJ1-5 and V is TRBV7-8, with 8 bases matching TRBD1. This TCR derives from a woman in her thirties or forties in good health and CMV-seropositive. The CDR3 DNA is TGTGCCAGCAGCCCCCTCCGGGACAGGAGAAATAGCAATCAGCCCCAGCATTTT. Translated: CASSPLRDRRNSNQPQHF.